A selection of T cell receptor beta chains follows, all from one sample in a study of T cells after posttransplantation cyclophosphamide. The data were produced by immunoSEQ multiplex PCR, yet TCRdb's version contains in-frame clones alone and is incomplete. The sample has 8,500 to 13,000 clones; roughly nine tenths are singletons. Material: CD4+ T cells sorted from PBMCs, obtained after allogeneic stem cell transplant with posttransplant cyclophosphamide. All receptors derive from a male patient between 25 and 39 years old who received an allogeneic stem cell transplant from a related donor, was CMV-positive, and had acute GVHD only. Part of the T cell pool may stem from the graft donor. Each CDR3 is given with its conserved first and last residue. D genes are given only for firm matches. The size entry is marked missing in some rows and otherwise reads once, few, many or a size class.

d_call	v_call	j_call	clone_size	cdr3_aa	cdr3_nt
.	TRBV6-5	TRBJ2-3	.	CASRLGGGTDTQYF	TGTGCCAGCAGACTAGGGGGGGGCACAGATACGCAGTATTTT
.	TRBV7-2	TRBJ1-1	.	CASSLSSGGGTEAFF	TGTGCCAGCAGCTTATCGTCCGGCGGGGGCACTGAAGCTTTCTTT
TRBD1	TRBV5-4	TRBJ2-5	.	CASRLGTGGETQYF	TGTGCCAGCAGGTTGGGGACAGGAGGAGAGACCCAGTACTTC
TRBD1	TRBV11-1	TRBJ2-5	.	CASSSTGEETQYF	TGTGCCAGCAGCTCGACAGGGGAAGAGACCCAGTACTTC
.	TRBV28	TRBJ2-3	.	CASSLHVLAVSTDTQYF	TGTGCCAGCAGTTTACATGTCCTAGCAGTTAGCACAGATACGCAGTATTTT
.	TRBV18	TRBJ2-7	.	CASSPLAGYEQYF	TGTGCCAGCTCACCACTTGCCGGCTACGAGCAGTACTTC
.	TRBV5-1	TRBJ2-7	medium-sized	CASSLATASYEQYF	TGCGCCAGCAGCTTGGCGACAGCCTCCTACGAGCAGTACTTC
.	TRBV28	TRBJ1-6	.	CASSPLGGYNSPLHF	TGTGCCAGCAGCCCCTTGGGGGGGTACAACTCACCCCTCCACTTT
.	TRBV5-1	TRBJ2-1	.	CASSLEGSSYNEQFF	TGCGCCAGCAGCTTGGAGGGGTCCTCCTACAATGAGCAGTTCTTC
TRBD1	TRBV11-1	TRBJ1-1	.	CASSLARTGRNTEAFF	TGTGCCAGCAGCTTAGCGCGGACAGGGCGGAACACTGAAGCTTTCTTT
.	TRBV11-2	TRBJ2-1	few	CASSPDSNEQFF	TGTGCCAGCAGCCCGGACAGCAATGAGCAGTTCTTC
.	TRBV6-1	TRBJ2-1	.	CASSEARGISPYNEQFF	TGTGCCAGCAGTGAAGCTCGCGGGATAAGCCCCTACAATGAGCAGTTCTTC
.	TRBV6-5	TRBJ2-7	.	CASSLTWSSSYEQYF	TGTGCCAGCAGCCTTACATGGTCTAGCTCCTACGAGCAGTACTTC
.	TRBV7-9	TRBJ1-4	.	CASSFTGTTNEKLFF	TGTGCCAGCAGCTTTACAGGGACAACTAATGAAAAACTGTTTTTT